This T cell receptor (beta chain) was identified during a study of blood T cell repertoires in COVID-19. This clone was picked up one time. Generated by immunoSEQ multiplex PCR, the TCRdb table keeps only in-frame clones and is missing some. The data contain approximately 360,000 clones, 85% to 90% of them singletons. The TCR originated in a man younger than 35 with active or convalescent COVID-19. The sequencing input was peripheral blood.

The CDR3 sequence: CASSIARGAAPDTEAFF. CDR3 nucleotide sequence: TGTGCCAGTAGTATAGCACGGGGGGCCGCACCTGACACTGAAGCTTTCTTT. This rearrangement joins TRBV19 to TRBJ1-1; a weak D match, TRBD1 (6 bases). Between the trimmed V and J ends, which lost 1 base and 3 bases, there was a span of 18 bases. The germline gives CDR1 LNHDA, CDR2 SQIVND (reference sequence). The CDR3 runs 17 residues.